This T cell receptor (beta chain) was sequenced for a study of T cells in Graves' hyperthyroidism and ophthalmopathy. This clonotype was seen repeatedly, ten times or more. Trimming shortened V by 3 bases and J by 2 bases, and 10 bases separated the two germline ends. CDR1 is DFQATT, CDR2 SNEGSKA, per germline (reference sequence). The CDR3 loop spans 13 amino acids. RNA transcripts were the template for amplifying TCR beta CDR3 regions. When the TCR CDR3 underwent first-round RT-PCR, the HTBI primer set was used. TCRdb re-analysed the multiplex PCR reads in MiXCR, keeping a single row per CDR3 protein. In the table there are fewer than 300,000 distinct CDR3 sequences, around a quarter of which are singletons. Diagnoses rested on clinical symptoms, serum thyroxine and TRAb, thyroid ultrasound and orbital computed tomography.

Sequenced input: blood. This rearrangement joins TRBV20-1 to TRBJ1-2; D is ambiguous. This TCR was recovered from a man aged 40-55 years with Graves' hyperthyroidism that later progressed to Graves' ophthalmopathy. The CDR3 DNA follows: TGCAGTGCTAGTACCGGAACAAACTATGGCTACACCTTC. Amino acids: CSASTGTNYGYTF.